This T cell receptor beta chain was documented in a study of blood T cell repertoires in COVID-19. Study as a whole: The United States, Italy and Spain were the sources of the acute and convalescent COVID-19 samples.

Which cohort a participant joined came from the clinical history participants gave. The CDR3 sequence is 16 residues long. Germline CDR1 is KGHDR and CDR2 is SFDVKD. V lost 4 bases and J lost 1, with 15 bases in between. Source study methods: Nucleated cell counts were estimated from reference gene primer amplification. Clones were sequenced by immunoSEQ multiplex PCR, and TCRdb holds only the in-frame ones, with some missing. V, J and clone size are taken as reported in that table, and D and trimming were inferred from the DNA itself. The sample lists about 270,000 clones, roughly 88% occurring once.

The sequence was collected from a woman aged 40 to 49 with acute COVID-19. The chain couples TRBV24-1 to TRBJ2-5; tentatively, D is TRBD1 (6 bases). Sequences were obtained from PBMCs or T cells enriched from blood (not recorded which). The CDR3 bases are TGTGCCACCAGTGACTTCCCCCAGGGGAGCCAAGAGACCCAGTACTTC. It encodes CATSDFPQGSQETQYF.